The rows below give T cell receptor beta chains drawn from one sample of a study of neurological immune-mediated disorders. TCRdb called the 5' RACE reads again in MiXCR, with one record for every CDR3 protein. The repertoire holds 77,000 or so distinct CDR3 sequences, with about 9.4% as singletons. The sample comprised PBMCs. The receptors come from a man in his fifties in good health. Each CDR3 is given with its conserved first and last residue.

j_call v_call cdr3_length cdr3_aa
TRBJ2-7 TRBV4-2 16 CASSQALGGLLHEQYF
TRBJ2-1 TRBV6-5 14 CASSPTSARNEQFF
TRBJ1-2 TRBV12-3/TRBV12-4 13 CASSFTVNYGYTF
TRBJ2-3 TRBV7-2 16 CASSLVGGGATDTQYF
TRBJ1-6 TRBV12-3/TRBV12-4 13 CASSLVGNSPLHF
TRBJ2-7 TRBV6-6 15 CASSYQPRGTYEQYF
TRBJ2-2 TRBV7-9 15 CASSLTGWNTGELFF
TRBJ2-1 TRBV25-1 13 CASSDPGRNEQFF
TRBJ2-1 TRBV7-2 16 CASSFRGTGAMDEQFF
TRBJ2-3 TRBV5-1 15 CASSSTTQGGDTQYF